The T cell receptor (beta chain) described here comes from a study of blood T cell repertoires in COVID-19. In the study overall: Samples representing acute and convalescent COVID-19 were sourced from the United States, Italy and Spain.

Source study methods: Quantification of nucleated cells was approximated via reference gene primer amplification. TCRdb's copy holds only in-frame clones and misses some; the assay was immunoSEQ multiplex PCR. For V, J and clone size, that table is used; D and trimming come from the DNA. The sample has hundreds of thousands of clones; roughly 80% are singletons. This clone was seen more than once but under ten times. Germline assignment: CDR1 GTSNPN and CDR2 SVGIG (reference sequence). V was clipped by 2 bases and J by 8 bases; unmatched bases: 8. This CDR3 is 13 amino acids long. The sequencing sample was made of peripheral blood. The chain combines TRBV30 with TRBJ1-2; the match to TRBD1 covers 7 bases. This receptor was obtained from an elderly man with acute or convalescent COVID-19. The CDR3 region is CAWSSQGIGGYTF. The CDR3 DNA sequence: TGTGCCTGGAGTTCACAGGGGATAGGCGGCTACACCTTC.